The 2 T cell receptor beta chains presented below share a single source sample, sequenced in a study of beta chain features in type 1 diabetes. General study points: Significant though moderate, a shortening of TCRB CDR3s appeared in all four CD4+ subsets of Type 1 diabetes patients.

These receptors are not linked to any known antigen. As every portion of the isolated RNA was reverse transcribed, the sequencing read expressed TCRB transcripts. The table came from immunoSEQ multiplex PCR; TCRdb's copy has only in-frame clones and leaves some out. In the table there are 150,000 to 180,000 clones, 10% of which are singletons. The specimen sequenced was central memory CD4+ T cells from blood. The source is a man aged 25-45 years with type 1 diabetes.

The chain recombines TRBV5-1 with TRBJ2-1; 9 nucleotides match TRBD2. The CDR3 loop spans 16 amino acids. The junction had 8 bases not matched to a gene; V was cut back by 0 bases and J by 7 bases. Germline values: CDR1 SGHRS, CDR2 YFSETQ. Here the CDR3 reads CASSLVAGVEWNEQFF. The CDR3 DNA sequence: TGCGCCAGCAGCTTGGTAGCGGGAGTTGAATGGAATGAGCAGTTCTTC.

This chain links TRBV9 with TRBJ2-2; a weak D match, TRBD2 (5 bases). The CDR3 contains 14 residues. V gave up 3 bases and J gave up 6 bases, with 12 bases separating them. CDR1 is SGDLS and CDR2 is YYNGEE in the germline V gene. The CDR3 sequence is CASSARSGAGELFF. CDR3 nucleotide sequence: TGTGCCAGCAGCGCCCGTTCCGGGGCCGGGGAGCTGTTTTTT.